This T cell receptor (beta chain) was identified in a study of T cells in Graves' hyperthyroidism and ophthalmopathy. Amplified TCR beta CDR3 regions came from RNA transcripts. The TCR CDR3 was amplified in a first-round RT-PCR using the HTBI primer set. MiXCR was run by TCRdb on the multiplex PCR reads, yielding one entry per CDR3 protein. Among some 350,000 distinct CDR3 sequences, about 18% were seen once, and the ten largest hold 3% to 4%. This clonotype was found many times. Aged 18 to 65, the patients had hyperthyroidism that was newly diagnosed and had lasted under 2 months. Patients having uncontrolled infection, another autoimmune disease, pregnancy or lactation were not included. Diagnoses rested on clinical symptoms, serum thyroxine and TRAb, thyroid ultrasound and orbital computed tomography. PBMCs were collected from an approximately 10 ml volume of fresh peripheral blood. The origin of this receptor is a woman between 18 and 30 years old with Graves' hyperthyroidism. Material: blood.

CDR3: CAISGGNTEAFF. In nucleotides, the CDR3 is TGTGCCATCAGTGGCGGGAACACTGAAGCTTTCTTT. The chain uses TRBV10-3 and TRBJ1-1; the D is unclear. V shed 4 bases and J shed 1 base, with 4 bases lying between them. Germline CDR1 and CDR2: ENHRY and SYGVKD. The CDR3 covers 12 residues.